The sequence of this T cell receptor (beta chain) was determined in a study of cytotoxic CD8 clonotypes in ibrutinib-treated CLL. Study-wide background: An average of 255,043 productive templates and tens of thousands of productive rearrangements was obtained per sample.

This clone was recorded many times. V lost 2 bases and J 6 bases, leaving 5 bases between the germline ends. CDR3 length equals 13 residues. Germline loops: CDR1 MNHEY, CDR2 SMNVEV (reference sequence). Depths of 1 in 200,000 to 1 in 1 million T cells were the sequencing target. This table comes from immunoSEQ multiplex PCR, and its TCRdb copy is limited to in-frame clones, with some not included. The sample has about 15,000 clones, 52% seen once; the top ten hold approximately 36%. The sample consisted of PBMCs, taken at a roughly 25-month disease-progression time point, from a patient treated with ibrutinib. This receptor was obtained from a human donor with chronic lymphocytic leukemia. J is TRBJ1-6 and V is TRBV27, with D hard to call. The CDR3 protein is CASSLGSNSPLHF. CDR3 coding DNA: TGTGCCAGCAGTTTAGGCAGTAATTCACCCCTCCACTTT.